Following are 20 T cell receptor beta chains from one sample sequenced in a study of shared clonotypes between healthy human individuals. Assay: immunoSEQ multiplex PCR; the TCRdb copy retains only in-frame clones and omits some. The table records some 690,000 clones, roughly 91% of them present only once. The sample was memory CD8+ T cells from PBMCs. Subset in this sample: CD45RO+ cells pooled with CCR7-negative TemRA cells. Receptors originate from a man aged 18 to 29 in good health. Some clones in this sample may be carry-over from other donors' samples.

The V and J genes are TRBV7-2 and TRBJ2-3, with D hard to call. The germline CDR1 and CDR2 sequences are SGHTA and FQGNSA. The CDR3 is 15 amino acids. Trimming took 5 bases from V and 0 from J, leaving 12 bases between them. The CDR3 protein is CASSHISSSTDTQYF. CDR3 nucleotide sequence: TGTGCCAGCAGCCATATTAGCTCTAGCACAGATACGCAGTATTTT.

The chain joins TRBV14 to TRBJ2-3, with D perhaps TRBD2 (5 bases). V was pared by 0 bases and J by 4 bases, with 11 bases between. Germline V gene sequence: CDR1 SGHDN, CDR2 FVKESK. This CDR3 has 15 amino acids. The CDR3 DNA sequence: TGTGCCAGCAGCCAAGAAGCGGCGGGCCCAGATACGCAGTATTTT. This encodes CASSQEAAGPDTQYF.

V is TRBV9 and J is TRBJ2-5; 7 bases are a match to TRBD1. Matching the DNA end better, TRBJ2-7 makes the J call doubtful. Germline assignment: CDR1 SGDLS and CDR2 YYNGEE. The CDR3 is made up of 14 amino acids. This chain's CDR3 is CASSVGQGEHEQYF. In DNA, the CDR3 is TGTGCCAGCAGCGTAGGGCAGGGGGAACACGAGCAGTACTTC.

This clone occurred once. This sequence joins TRBV6-1 and TRBJ2-7, with TRBD1 identical over 9 bases. Losses at the gene ends were 6 bases for V and 4 bases for J; bases not matched to a gene: 7. The germline V gene encodes CDR1 MNHNS and CDR2 SASEGT. CDR3 size: 14 residues. CDR3 protein: CASRKQGANYEQYF. The CDR3 coding sequence is TGTGCCAGCAGAAAACAGGGGGCGAATTACGAGCAGTACTTC.

V gene TRBV7-3 combines with J gene TRBJ2-1, with TRBD2 matching 9 bases. The V gene's germline CDR1 is SGHTA and CDR2 FQGTGA. V shed 4 bases and J 9 bases; nucleotides not matched to a gene: 1. The CDR3 extends over 12 amino acids. The CDR3 coding sequence is TGTGCCAGCAGCTCACTAGCGGGTGAGCAGTTCTTC. This encodes CASSSLAGEQFF.

V usage is TRBV4-2 and J usage is TRBJ2-4; 7 bases are shared with TRBD2. In germline, CDR1 is LGHNA, CDR2 YNFKEQ. The CDR3 has 18 amino acids. V lost 0 bases, J lost 0 bases, and 8 bases stayed unmatched. CDR3 DNA sequence: TGTGCCAGCAGCCAAGAAGCCCGGCTAGCGGCAGCCAAAAACATTCAGTACTTC. This codes for CASSQEARLAAAKNIQYF.

This clone was seen just once. The rearrangement joins TRBV19 to TRBJ2-1; D is undetermined. This CDR3 spans 14 amino acids. The germline V gene encodes CDR1 LNHDA and CDR2 SQIVND (reference sequence). V lost 3 bases and J lost 3, with 9 bases in between. In DNA form, the CDR3 reads TGTGCCAGTAGTATCAGGATCAACTACAATGAGCAGTTCTTC. Encoded protein: CASSIRINYNEQFF.

The chain recombines TRBV11-2 with TRBJ2-7; no clear D gene. Trimming removed 3 bases from V and 0 bases from J, with 6 bases in between. The CDR3 covers 13 residues. Germline CDR1 reads SGHAT; CDR2 reads FQNNGV. The CDR3, as DNA: TGTGCCAGCAGCTTCTTCAGCTCCTACGAGCAGTACTTC. Translated, it gives CASSFFSSYEQYF.

CDR3 bases: TGTGCCATCAGTGAAGGACTCCCCCTCGAGCAGTACTTC. Its translation is CAISEGLPLEQYF. J is TRBJ2-7 and V is TRBV10-3, with D possibly matching TRBD2 (5 bases). This CDR3 spans 13 amino acids. Trimming left V 3 bases short and J 6 bases short, with 12 bases between. Germline V CDR1 and CDR2: ENHRY, SYGVKD.

The chain carries TRBV6-4 and TRBJ1-1; TRBD1 agrees at 7 bases. This CDR3 contains 14 residues. V trimming: 9 bases; J trimming: 3 bases; junction bases outside the gene matches: 10. CDR1 MRHNA and CDR2 SNTAGT come from the germline V gene. The DNA for the CDR3 is TGTGCCAGTCGAAAGCAGGGGGGGGACACTGAAGCTTTCTTT. This codes for CASRKQGGDTEAFF.

The CDR3, as DNA: TGTGCCAGCAGCTACCCCTCCCGGGAGACAGATACGCAGTATTTT. Translation gives CASSYPSRETDTQYF. V is TRBV7-9 and J is TRBJ2-3, with D perhaps TRBD2 (6 bases). Trimming stripped 4 bases from V and 3 bases from J, with 14 bases between. CDR1 and CDR2 from the germline V gene are SEHNR and FQNEAQ (reference sequence). The CDR3 contains 15 residues.

V usage is TRBV9 and J usage is TRBJ1-1; D is uncertain. The V gene lost 4 bases and the J gene lost 8 bases, with 12 bases spanning the gap. The germline V gene has CDR1 SGDLS and CDR2 YYNGEE. The CDR3 length is 12 residues. DNA for the CDR3: TGTGCCAGCAGCCGGACGGAGAGCGAAGCTTTCTTT. Amino acid sequence: CASSRTESEAFF.

The rearrangement uses TRBV28 and TRBJ2-7, with a tentative D call TRBD1 (5 bases). The CDR3 covers 13 residues. From germline, CDR1 is MDHEN and CDR2 SYDVKM. The V gene lost 6 bases and the J gene lost 7 bases, with 16 bases spanning the gap. The CDR3 bases are TGTGCCAGCAGAAAGGACCCAGGGTGGGAGCAGTACTTC. Amino acids: CASRKDPGWEQYF.

The chain links TRBV28 to TRBJ2-7; the D gene is possibly TRBD1 (6 bases). CDR1 MDHEN and CDR2 SYDVKM come from the germline V gene. The V and J ends lost 2 bases and 1 base respectively, with 9 bases between them. There are 14 residues in the CDR3. The CDR3 DNA is TGTGCCAGCAGTTTACAGGGACAATCCTACGAGCAGTACTTC. This sequence encodes CASSLQGQSYEQYF.

V usage is TRBV2 and J usage is TRBJ1-1; no clear D gene. The V end was cut by 3 bases, the J end by 6 bases, with 11 bases between. Germline-derived CDR1 and CDR2 are SNHLY and FYNNEI. The CDR3 has 13 amino acids. In DNA, the CDR3 is TGTGCCAGCAGTGAGGTCTCGGTTCCTGAAGCTTTCTTT. It yields the protein CASSEVSVPEAFF.

This chain connects TRBV5-8 to TRBJ1-4, with D possibly being TRBD1 (5 bases). The CDR3 contains 14 residues. V lost 1 base and J lost 5, with 9 bases in between. Germline CDR1 and CDR2: SGHTS and YDEGEE. CDR3 sequence reads: CASSLWGGNEKLFF. The CDR3 DNA is TGTGCCAGCAGCTTGTGGGGGGGGAATGAAAAACTGTTTTTT. Variable domain in full (rest from reference TRBV5-8 and TRBJ1-4): EAGVTQSPTHLIKTRGQQATLRCSPISGHTSVYWYQQALGLGLQFLLWYDEGEERNRGNFPPRFSGRQFPNYSSELNVNALELEDSALYLCASSLWGGNEKLFFGSGTQLSVL.

The V gene is TRBV5-1, the J gene TRBJ1-1; no firm D call. CDR3 length: 14 residues. The V gene lost 1 base and the J gene lost 0 bases, with 7 bases spanning the gap. Germline loops: CDR1 SGHRS, CDR2 YFSETQ. The CDR3: CASSLWDMNTEAFF. The CDR3 region has the DNA TGCGCCAGCAGCTTGTGGGATATGAACACTGAAGCTTTCTTT. The full variable domain, completed using reference TRBV5-1 and TRBJ1-1, is KAGVTQTPRYLIKTRGQQVTLSCSPISGHRSVSWYQQTPGQGLQFLFEYFSETQRNKGNFPGRFSGRQFSNSRSEMNVSTLELGDSALYLCASSLWDMNTEAFFGQGTRLTVV.

The chain couples TRBV28 to TRBJ1-5; 7 bases are a match to TRBD1. V lost 7 bases to trimming and J lost 3 bases; unmatched junction nucleotides: 6. Germline V gene data show CDR1 as MDHEN and CDR2 as SYDVKM. The CDR3 spans 14 residues. The CDR3 loop is CASMKGQLNQPQHF. The CDR3 bases are TGTGCCAGCATGAAGGGACAGCTCAATCAGCCCCAGCATTTT.

V and J are TRBV11-3 and TRBJ2-2; possibly TRBD1 for D (6 bases). This CDR3 contains 13 residues. The ends were cut back, 6 bases at V and 3 bases at J, with 8 bases in the middle. Germline-derived CDR1 and CDR2 are SGHNT and YENEEA. In DNA, the CDR3 is TGTGCCAGCAGAAACAGGGACACCGGGGAGCTGTTTTTT. Protein sequence: CASRNRDTGELFF.

The genes are TRBV28 and TRBJ1-5; a possible D gene is TRBD1 (5 bases). The CDR3 consists of 14 residues. CDR1 MDHEN and CDR2 SYDVKM come from the germline V gene. The CDR3 here is CAIAGPDSNQPQHF. The DNA for the CDR3 is TGTGCGATCGCGGGGCCTGATAGCAATCAGCCCCAGCATTTT.